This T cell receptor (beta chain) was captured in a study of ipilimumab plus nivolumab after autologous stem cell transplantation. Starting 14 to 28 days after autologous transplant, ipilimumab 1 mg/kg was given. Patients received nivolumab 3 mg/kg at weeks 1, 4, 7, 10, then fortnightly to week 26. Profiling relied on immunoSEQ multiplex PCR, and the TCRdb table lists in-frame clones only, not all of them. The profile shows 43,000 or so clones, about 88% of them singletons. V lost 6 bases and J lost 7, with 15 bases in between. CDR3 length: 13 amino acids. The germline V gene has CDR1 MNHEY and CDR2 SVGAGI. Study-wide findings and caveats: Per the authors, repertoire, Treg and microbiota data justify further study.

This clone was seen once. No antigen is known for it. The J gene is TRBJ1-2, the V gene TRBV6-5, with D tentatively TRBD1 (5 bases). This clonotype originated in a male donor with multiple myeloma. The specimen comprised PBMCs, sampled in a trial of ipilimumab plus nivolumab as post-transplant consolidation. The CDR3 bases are TGTGCCAGCAGGCAAGGGCAGGGAGTTGGCTACACCTTC. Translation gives CASRQGQGVGYTF.